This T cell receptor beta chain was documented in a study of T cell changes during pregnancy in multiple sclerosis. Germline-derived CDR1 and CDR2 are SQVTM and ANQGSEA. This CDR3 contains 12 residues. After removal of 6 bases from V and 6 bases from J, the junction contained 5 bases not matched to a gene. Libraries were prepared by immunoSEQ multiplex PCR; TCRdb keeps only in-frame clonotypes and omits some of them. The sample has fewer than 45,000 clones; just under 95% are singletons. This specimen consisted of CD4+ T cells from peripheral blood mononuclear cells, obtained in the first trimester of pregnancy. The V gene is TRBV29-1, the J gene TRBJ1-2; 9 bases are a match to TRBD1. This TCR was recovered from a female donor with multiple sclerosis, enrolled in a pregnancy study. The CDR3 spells CSVATGGHGYTF. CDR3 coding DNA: TGCAGCGTCGCCACAGGGGGCCATGGCTACACCTTC. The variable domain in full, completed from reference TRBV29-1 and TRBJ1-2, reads SAVISQKPSRDICQRGTSLTIQCQVDSQVTMMFWYRQQPGQSLTLIATANQGSEATYESGFVIDKFPISRPNLTFSTLTVSNMSPEDSSIYLCSVATGGHGYTFGSGTRLTVV.